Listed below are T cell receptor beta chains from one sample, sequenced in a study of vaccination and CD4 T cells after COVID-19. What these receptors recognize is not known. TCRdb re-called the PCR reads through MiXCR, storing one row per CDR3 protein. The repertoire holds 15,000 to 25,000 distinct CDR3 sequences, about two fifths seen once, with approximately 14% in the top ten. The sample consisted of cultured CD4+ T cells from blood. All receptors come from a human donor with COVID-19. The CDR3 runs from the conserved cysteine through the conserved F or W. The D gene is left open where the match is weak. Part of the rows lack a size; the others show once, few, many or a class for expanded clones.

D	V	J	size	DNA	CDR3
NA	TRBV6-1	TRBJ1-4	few	TGTGCCAGATCCGGAAAACTGTTTTTT	CARSGKLFF
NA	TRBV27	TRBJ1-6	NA	TGTGCCAGCAAGGGTTCCTATAATTCACCCCTCCACTTT	CASKGSYNSPLHF
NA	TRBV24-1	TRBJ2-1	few	TGTGCCACCAGTGACCGGGACGGTGGCTCCTACAATGAGCAGTTCTTC	CATSDRDGGSYNEQFF
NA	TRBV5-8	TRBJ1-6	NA	TGTGCCAGCAGCTTGAACCCGCACAAGACAGGCCATAATTCACCCCTCCACTTT	CASSLNPHKTGHNSPLHF
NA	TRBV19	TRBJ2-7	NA	TGTGCCAGTAGTGGACAGGTAACTAGCCACGAGCAGTACTTC	CASSGQVTSHEQYF
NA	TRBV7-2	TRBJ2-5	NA	TGTGCCAGCAGCTTGGGGAACAGCGGCCCGGTAGGGGAGACCCAGTACTTC	CASSLGNSGPVGETQYF
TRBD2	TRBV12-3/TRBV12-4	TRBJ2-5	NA	TGTGCCAGCAGTCTAGCGGGGGGGGAGGAGACCCAGTACTTC	CASSLAGGEETQYF
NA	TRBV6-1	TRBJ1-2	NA	TGTGCCAGCAGTACCCGTGGGAGCTATGGCTACACCTTC	CASSTRGSYGYTF
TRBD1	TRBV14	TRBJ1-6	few	TGTGCCAGCAGCCTCGGACAGGGAATACAGTCACCCCTCCACTTT	CASSLGQGIQSPLHF
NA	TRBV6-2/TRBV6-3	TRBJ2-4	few	TGTGCCAGCAGCCGTCCGGGGCAGGATGGGGACATTCAGTACTTC	CASSRPGQDGDIQYF
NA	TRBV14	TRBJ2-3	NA	TGTGCCAGCAGCCAAGAGGTAGCAGTAGATACGCAGTATTTT	CASSQEVAVDTQYF
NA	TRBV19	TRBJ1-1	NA	TGTGCCAGTAGTTTGGACAGCTTGAACACTGAAGCTTTCTTT	CASSLDSLNTEAFF
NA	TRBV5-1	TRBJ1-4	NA	TGCGCCAGCAGCTCCCAGGGGTCCACAACTAATGAAAAACTGTTTTTT	CASSSQGSTTNEKLFF
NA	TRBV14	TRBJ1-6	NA	TGTGCCAGCAGCCAAGTTTTGGGTGCAAATTCACCCCTCCACTTT	CASSQVLGANSPLHF
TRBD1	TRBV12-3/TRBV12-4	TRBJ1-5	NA	TGTGCCAGCAGTTATAGGACAGGGGGCATGAATCAGCCCCAGCATTTT	CASSYRTGGMNQPQHF
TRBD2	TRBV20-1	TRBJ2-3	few	TGCAGTGCTGAGGGTCTAGCGGGGACCTACACAGATACGCAGTATTTT	CSAEGLAGTYTDTQYF
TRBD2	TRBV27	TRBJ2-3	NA	TGTGCCAGCAGTGGGGGACTAGTAGGCACAGATACGCAGTATTTT	CASSGGLVGTDTQYF
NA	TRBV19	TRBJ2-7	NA	TGTGCCAGTAGTATGGGTCAGGGGCGTAGAGACGAGCAGTACTTC	CASSMGQGRRDEQYF
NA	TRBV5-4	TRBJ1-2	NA	TGTGCCAGCAGCGGCGGGGAGTACTATGGCTACACCTTC	CASSGGEYYGYTF
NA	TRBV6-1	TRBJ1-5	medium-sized	TGTGCCAGCAGTGAATGGGGTCAGCCCCAGCATTTT	CASSEWGQPQHF
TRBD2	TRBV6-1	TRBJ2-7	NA	TGTGCCAGCAGTGGACTAGCGGGGGGGCTCTACGAGCAGTACTTC	CASSGLAGGLYEQYF
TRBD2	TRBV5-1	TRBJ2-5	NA	TGCGCCAGCAGCTTGGGCCGGAGTAGCGGGGAGTACCAAGAGACCCAGTACTTC	CASSLGRSSGEYQETQYF
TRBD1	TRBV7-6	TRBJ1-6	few	TGTGCCAGCAGCCGGAACCAGGGACAGGGGGCTAAGGGGAATTCACCCCTCCACTTT	CASSRNQGQGAKGNSPLHF
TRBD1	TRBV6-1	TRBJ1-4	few	TGTGCCAGCAGGGGGACAGGGGTTGAAAAACTGTTTTTT	CASRGTGVEKLFF
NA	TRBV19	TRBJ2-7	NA	TGTGCCAGTAGTCTCAGAGGCCGGGCGGGCTCCTACGAGCAGTACTTC	CASSLRGRAGSYEQYF
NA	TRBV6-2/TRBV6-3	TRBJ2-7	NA	TGTGCCAGCAGTCCCAGGGGGGAGTACGAGCAGTACTTC	CASSPRGEYEQYF
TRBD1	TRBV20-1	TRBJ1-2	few	TGCAGTGCTAGTCTACCCCACGGGACAGGGATAAACTATGGCTACACCTTC	CSASLPHGTGINYGYTF
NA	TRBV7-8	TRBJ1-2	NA	TGTGCCAGCAGCTTAGGGGGCGGGGGCCTATATGGCTACACCTTC	CASSLGGGGLYGYTF
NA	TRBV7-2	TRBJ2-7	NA	TGTGCCAGCAGCGCCAGGAGGGGGGGTCACCCTCACTTCTGGGGGCAGTACTTC	CASSARRGGHPHFWGQYF
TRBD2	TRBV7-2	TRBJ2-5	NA	TGTGCCAGCAGCTTAGTTGGTGCGATAGCGGGGCCCCAAGAGACCCAGTACTTC	CASSLVGAIAGPQETQYF
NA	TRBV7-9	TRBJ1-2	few	TGTGCCAGCAGCTTAGCTGGCAACCAGAGGACCTATGGCTACACCTTC	CASSLAGNQRTYGYTF
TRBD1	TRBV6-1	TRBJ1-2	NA	TGTGCCAGCAGAAGACAGGGTCCTAGGAACTATGGCTACACCTTC	CASRRQGPRNYGYTF
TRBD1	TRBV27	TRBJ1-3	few	TGTGCCAGCAGTTTATCGGGACAGGGAACTGGAAACACCATATATTTT	CASSLSGQGTGNTIYF
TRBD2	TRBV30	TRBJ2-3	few	TGTGCCTGGTCCGGGCTAGCGGGGGGAACAGGTGACGATACGCAGTATTTT	CAWSGLAGGTGDDTQYF
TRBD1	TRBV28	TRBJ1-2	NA	TGTGCCAGCAGGACCGGGACAGGAACCAACTATGGCTACACCTTC	CASRTGTGTNYGYTF
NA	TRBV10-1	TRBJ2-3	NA	TGCGCCAGCAGAGGTACAGATACGCAGTATTTT	CASRGTDTQYF
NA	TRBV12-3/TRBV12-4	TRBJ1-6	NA	TGTGCCAGCAGCCACAATGGGGCCCTCCACTTT	CASSHNGALHF
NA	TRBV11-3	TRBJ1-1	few	TGTGCCAGCAGCTTAGGGGGAGGGATGAACACTGAGGCTTTCTTT	CASSLGGGMNTEAFF
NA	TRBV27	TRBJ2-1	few	TGTGCCAGCAGTTTCGGACCGGACAGCAATGAGCAGTTCTTC	CASSFGPDSNEQFF
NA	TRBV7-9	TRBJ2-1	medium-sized	TGTGCCAGCAGCCTCGGTCCCGGGACTGGGTTCTTC	CASSLGPGTGFF
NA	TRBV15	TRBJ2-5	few	TGTGCCACGGCCTGGGCCAGCCTCCAAGAGACCCAGTACTTC	CATAWASLQETQYF
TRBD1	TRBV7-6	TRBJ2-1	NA	TGTGCCAGCAGCACTCTCGGGACAGGGTACAATGAGCAGTTCTTC	CASSTLGTGYNEQFF
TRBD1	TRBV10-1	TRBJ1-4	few	TGCGCCAGCAGTCCCGGACAGGGACCTGAAAAACTGTTTTTT	CASSPGQGPEKLFF
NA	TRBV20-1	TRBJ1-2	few	TGCAGTGCTACAGGGTCGGATGGCTACACCTTC	CSATGSDGYTF
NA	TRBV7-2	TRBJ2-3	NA	TGTGCCAGCAGCTTAGAGGCCTCTCGACAGGTGGGGGGACAGTATTTT	CASSLEASRQVGGQYF
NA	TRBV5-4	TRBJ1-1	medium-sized	TGTGCCAGCAGCCCTCAGACCCCGAGCTCCACTGAAGCTTTCTTT	CASSPQTPSSTEAFF
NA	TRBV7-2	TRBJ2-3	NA	TGTGCCAGCAGCTTAGTAACTAGGCTAGATACGCAGTATTTT	CASSLVTRLDTQYF
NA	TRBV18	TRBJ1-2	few	TGTGCCAGCTCACCAGGGTCCAGCTATGGCTACACCTTC	CASSPGSSYGYTF
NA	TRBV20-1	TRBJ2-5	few	TGCAGTGCTCCGAACAGGGTCCGAGGGGAGACCCAGTACTTC	CSAPNRVRGETQYF
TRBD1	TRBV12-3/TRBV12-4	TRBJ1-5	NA	TGTGCCAGCAGTCCGACAGGGGTGTCGGAGCCCCAGCATTTT	CASSPTGVSEPQHF
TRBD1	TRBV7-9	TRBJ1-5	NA	TGTGCCAGCAGCCAAGACAGGGGGGATCAGCCCCAGCATTTT	CASSQDRGDQPQHF
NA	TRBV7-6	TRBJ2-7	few	TGTGCCAGCAGACTAGGGACGGGCTCCTACGAGCAGTACTTC	CASRLGTGSYEQYF
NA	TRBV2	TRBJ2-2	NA	TGTGCCAGCAGGCGAGACGGTGGGACCGGGGAGCTGTTTTTT	CASRRDGGTGELFF